Listed below are T cell receptor beta chains from one sample, sequenced in a study of vaccination effects on CD4 cells after COVID-19. Their antigens are not known. Assay used: immunoSEQ multiplex PCR; TCRdb lists only in-frame clones, some missing. The table shows about 57,000 clones, with approximately 81% occurring only once. The source was CD4+ T cells from PBMCs cultured without peptide, collected after COVID-19 vaccination. These TCRs come from a human donor who received a COVID-19 vaccine. Each CDR3 is given with its conserved first and last residue. The order of the fields is clone size, V gene, D gene, J gene, CDR3 protein. The D gene is left open where the match is weak. Clone size, where shown, is once, few, many, or a class for clones that have expanded.

size: once
V: TRBV4-2
D: TRBD2
J: TRBJ2-1
CDR3: CASSPSGALYNEQFF

size: .
V: TRBV3-1/TRBV3-2
D: TRBD1
J: TRBJ1-4
CDR3: CASSYQSLTGANEKLFF

size: .
V: TRBV30
D: TRBD2
J: TRBJ2-1
CDR3: CAWSGGGSVNEQFF

size: .
V: TRBV3-1/TRBV3-2
D: TRBD1
J: TRBJ1-6
CDR3: CASKMGQGNSPLHF

size: .
V: TRBV25-1
D: .
J: TRBJ2-1
CDR3: CASGGNEQFF

size: .
V: TRBV19
D: .
J: TRBJ1-4
CDR3: CASTSDREVEKLFF

size: .
V: TRBV29-1
D: TRBD2
J: TRBJ2-1
CDR3: CSGTSGTYNEQFF

size: .
V: TRBV10-3
D: .
J: TRBJ1-1
CDR3: CAIRTTGSEAFF

size: few
V: TRBV6-5
D: TRBD1
J: TRBJ1-2
CDR3: CATRGTGGYGYTF

size: .
V: TRBV19
D: TRBD1
J: TRBJ1-3
CDR3: CASSRDSGNTIYF

size: .
V: TRBV5-4
D: .
J: TRBJ2-7
CDR3: CASSLASSYEQYF

size: .
V: TRBV5-1
D: .
J: TRBJ1-6
CDR3: CASSLDRVDNSPLHF

size: .
V: TRBV5-1
D: .
J: TRBJ2-4
CDR3: CASSLDSTLAKNIQYF

size: few
V: TRBV7-2
D: TRBD1
J: TRBJ1-3
CDR3: CASSSGQGGNTIYF

size: .
V: TRBV6-2/TRBV6-3
D: .
J: TRBJ1-1
CDR3: CASIPPGRNTEAFF

size: once
V: TRBV5-1
D: .
J: TRBJ2-5
CDR3: CASSLVAGGPQETQYF

size: .
V: TRBV6-5
D: .
J: TRBJ2-7
CDR3: CASSKEGSYEQYF

size: .
V: TRBV3-1/TRBV3-2
D: .
J: TRBJ2-2
CDR3: CASSQRRTNRDTGELFF

size: .
V: TRBV24-1
D: .
J: TRBJ2-7
CDR3: CATSDLGQTYEQYF

size: .
V: TRBV4-2
D: .
J: TRBJ1-2
CDR3: CASSQPGRANYGYTF

size: .
V: TRBV6-6
D: TRBD1
J: TRBJ2-7
CDR3: CASRPGTGGNEQYF

size: .
V: TRBV19
D: .
J: TRBJ2-4
CDR3: CASSISSENIQYF

size: .
V: TRBV15
D: .
J: TRBJ1-3
CDR3: CATSRGIGVASGNTIYF

size: once
V: TRBV19
D: .
J: TRBJ1-3
CDR3: CASSMSLNRNSGNTIYF

size: .
V: TRBV7-2
D: .
J: TRBJ1-6
CDR3: CASSQGYSGSPLHF

size: few
V: TRBV30
D: .
J: TRBJ1-2
CDR3: CAWSGGPGGGYTF

size: .
V: TRBV7-2
D: TRBD2
J: TRBJ2-5
CDR3: CASSPAGGPGETQYF

size: .
V: TRBV19
D: .
J: TRBJ2-6
CDR3: CASSAQGSGANVLTF

size: .
V: TRBV6-2/TRBV6-3
D: TRBD1
J: TRBJ1-2
CDR3: CASSRTGGIYTF

size: .
V: TRBV6-2/TRBV6-3
D: TRBD1
J: TRBJ1-1
CDR3: CASSDPGQGYSEAFF

size: .
V: TRBV11-2
D: .
J: TRBJ1-4
CDR3: CASSLGFMGPNEKLFF

size: .
V: TRBV6-5
D: .
J: TRBJ1-1
CDR3: CASRPDSRTEAFF

size: .
V: TRBV6-1
D: .
J: TRBJ1-5
CDR3: CASSEGRPYSNQPQHF

size: .
V: TRBV19
D: TRBD1
J: TRBJ1-6
CDR3: CASSPRTGGNGSPLHF

size: .
V: TRBV30
D: .
J: TRBJ1-3
CDR3: CAWGTYTIYF

size: .
V: TRBV19
D: .
J: TRBJ2-2
CDR3: CASTQGTSNTGELFF

size: .
V: TRBV9
D: .
J: TRBJ1-3
CDR3: CASSVAGSGNTIYF

size: .
V: TRBV29-1
D: TRBD1
J: TRBJ2-2
CDR3: CSVKRTGAGELFF

size: .
V: TRBV7-9
D: .
J: TRBJ2-3
CDR3: CASSLERAQYF

size: .
V: TRBV7-9
D: TRBD1
J: TRBJ2-3
CDR3: CASSLRPGTGGTDTQYF

size: .
V: TRBV21-1
D: .
J: TRBJ2-5
CDR3: CASSKYAVTSTQETQYF

size: .
V: TRBV24-1
D: TRBD1
J: TRBJ1-2
CDR3: CATSDRDRGPSRNYGYTF

size: .
V: TRBV29-1
D: .
J: TRBJ2-1
CDR3: CSVETNDNEQFF

size: .
V: TRBV28
D: .
J: TRBJ2-7
CDR3: CASSLAGQVSYEQYF

size: .
V: TRBV30
D: .
J: TRBJ2-2
CDR3: CAWTPGGTVPGELFF

size: .
V: TRBV30
D: .
J: TRBJ2-2
CDR3: CAWSWSGELFF

size: .
V: TRBV6-5
D: TRBD2
J: TRBJ2-3
CDR3: CASRRLATDTQYF

size: .
V: TRBV28
D: TRBD1
J: TRBJ2-1
CDR3: CASSLNPGQGFGEQFF

size: .
V: TRBV27
D: .
J: TRBJ2-3
CDR3: CASSLFGQSTDTQYF

size: few
V: TRBV28
D: .
J: TRBJ1-2
CDR3: CASSRTAYGYTF

size: few
V: TRBV27
D: TRBD1
J: TRBJ1-2
CDR3: CASSLTGAGYTF

size: .
V: TRBV6-6
D: .
J: TRBJ1-3
CDR3: CASSYSPAGNTIYF

size: .
V: TRBV6-6
D: .
J: TRBJ1-3
CDR3: CASSFGTSGNTIYF